This TCR beta chain was obtained from a study of cytomegalovirus exposure and HLA in healthy donors. Germline values: CDR1 MDHEN, CDR2 SYDVKM. V dropped 5 bases and J dropped 0 bases, with 14 bases sitting between them. The length of the CDR3 is 16 residues. Though probably carrying unrecorded immune exposures, donors were nominally healthy at sampling. The PCR employed 60 Vbeta primers together with 13 Jbeta primers. Measured with immunoSEQ multiplex PCR; TCRdb has only the in-frame clones, and not every one. The data contain 35,000 to 40,000 clones, around 69% of them singletons. Study-level points and caveats: Three of the chains that were CMV-associated were confirmed in vitro to be specific for CMV antigens. Researchers had no immune exposure information except CMV serostatus available. Researchers counted roughly 150 TCR beta chains as cytomegalovirus-associated.

Comment on this clone: Its antigen remains unidentified.

This chain connects TRBV28 to TRBJ1-5; TRBD1 might be the D (6 bases). Sequenced material: PBMCs. The sequence was collected from a man under 40 in good health and CMV-seronegative. Here the CDR3 DNA reads TGTGCCAGCAGTCCCCCCAGGGGCCGTAGCAATCAGCCCCAGCATTTT. Protein: CASSPPRGRSNQPQHF.